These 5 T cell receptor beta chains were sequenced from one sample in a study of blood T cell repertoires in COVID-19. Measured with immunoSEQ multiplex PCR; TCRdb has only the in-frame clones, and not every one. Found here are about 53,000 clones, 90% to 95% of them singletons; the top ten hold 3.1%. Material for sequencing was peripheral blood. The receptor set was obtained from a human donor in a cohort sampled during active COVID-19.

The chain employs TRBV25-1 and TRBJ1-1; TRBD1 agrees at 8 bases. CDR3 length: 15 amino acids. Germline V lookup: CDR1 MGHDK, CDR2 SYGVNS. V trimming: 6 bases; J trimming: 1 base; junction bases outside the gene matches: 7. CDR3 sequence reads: CASRTSGTGNTEAFF. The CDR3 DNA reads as TGTGCCAGCAGGACCTCCGGGACAGGGAACACTGAAGCTTTCTTT.

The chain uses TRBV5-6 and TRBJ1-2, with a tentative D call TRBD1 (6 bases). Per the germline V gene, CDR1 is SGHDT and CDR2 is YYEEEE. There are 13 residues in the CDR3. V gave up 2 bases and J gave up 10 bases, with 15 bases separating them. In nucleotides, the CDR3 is TGTGCCAGCAGCTTTGGGACTAGGGGGAACTACACCTTC. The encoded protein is CASSFGTRGNYTF.

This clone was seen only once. The CDR3 DNA reads TGTGCCAGTCTTGGAGAGCATGAGAACTATGGCTACACCTTC. Protein: CASLGEHENYGYTF. The rearrangement joins TRBV2 to TRBJ1-2; D gene uncertain. Germline-derived CDR1 and CDR2 are SNHLY and FYNNEI. V lost 9 bases and J lost 2, with 16 bases in between. The CDR3 has 14 amino acids.

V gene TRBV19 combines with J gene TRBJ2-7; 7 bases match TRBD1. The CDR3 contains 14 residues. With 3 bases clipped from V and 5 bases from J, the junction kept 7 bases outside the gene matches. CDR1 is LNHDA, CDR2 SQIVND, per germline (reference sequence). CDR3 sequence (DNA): TGTGCCAGTAGTATCGGCAGGGGGAAGGACGAGCAGTACTTC. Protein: CASSIGRGKDEQYF.

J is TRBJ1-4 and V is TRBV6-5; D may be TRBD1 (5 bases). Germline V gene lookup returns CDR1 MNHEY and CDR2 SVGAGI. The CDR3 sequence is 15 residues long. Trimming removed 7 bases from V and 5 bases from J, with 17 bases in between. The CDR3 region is CASTPPGRVNEKLFF. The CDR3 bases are TGTGCCAGCACCCCGCCTGGCAGGGTAAATGAAAAACTGTTTTTT.